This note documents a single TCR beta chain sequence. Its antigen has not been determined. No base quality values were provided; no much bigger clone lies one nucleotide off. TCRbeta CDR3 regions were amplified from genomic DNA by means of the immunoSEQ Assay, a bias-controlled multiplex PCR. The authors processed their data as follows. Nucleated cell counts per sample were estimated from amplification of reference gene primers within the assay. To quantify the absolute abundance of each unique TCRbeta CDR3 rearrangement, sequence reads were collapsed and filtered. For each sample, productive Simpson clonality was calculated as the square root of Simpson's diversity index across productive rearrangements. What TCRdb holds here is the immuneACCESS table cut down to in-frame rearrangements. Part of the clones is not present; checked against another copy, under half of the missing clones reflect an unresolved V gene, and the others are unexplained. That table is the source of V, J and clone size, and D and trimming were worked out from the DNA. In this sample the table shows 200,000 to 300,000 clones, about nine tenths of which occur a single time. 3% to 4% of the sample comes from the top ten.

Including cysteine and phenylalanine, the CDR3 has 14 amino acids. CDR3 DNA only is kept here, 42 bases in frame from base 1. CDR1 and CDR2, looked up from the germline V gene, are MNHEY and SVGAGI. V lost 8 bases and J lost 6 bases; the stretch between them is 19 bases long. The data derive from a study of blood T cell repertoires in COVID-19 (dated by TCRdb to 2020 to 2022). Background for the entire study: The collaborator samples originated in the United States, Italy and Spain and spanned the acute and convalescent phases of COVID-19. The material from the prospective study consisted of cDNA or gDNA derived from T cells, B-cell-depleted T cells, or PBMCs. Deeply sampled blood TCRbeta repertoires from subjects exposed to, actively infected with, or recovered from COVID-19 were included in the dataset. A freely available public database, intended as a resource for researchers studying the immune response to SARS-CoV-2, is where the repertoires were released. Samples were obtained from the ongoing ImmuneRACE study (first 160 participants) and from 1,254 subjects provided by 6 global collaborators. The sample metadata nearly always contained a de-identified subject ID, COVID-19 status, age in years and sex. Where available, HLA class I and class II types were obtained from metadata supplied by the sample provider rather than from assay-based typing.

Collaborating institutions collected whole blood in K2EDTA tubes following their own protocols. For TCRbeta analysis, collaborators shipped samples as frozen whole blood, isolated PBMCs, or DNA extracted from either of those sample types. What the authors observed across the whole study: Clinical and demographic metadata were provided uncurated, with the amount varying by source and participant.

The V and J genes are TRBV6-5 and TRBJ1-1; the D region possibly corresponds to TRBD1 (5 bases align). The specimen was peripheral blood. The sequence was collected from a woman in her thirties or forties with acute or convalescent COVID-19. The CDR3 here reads CASETGGSNPEAFF. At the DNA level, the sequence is TGTGCCAGCGAAACGGGGGGAAGTAACCCTGAAGCTTTCTTT.